What follows describes a single T cell receptor beta chain. The data were obtained in a study of blood T cell repertoires in COVID-19. Study information: From T cells, B-cell-depleted T cells, or PBMCs came the material, which was cDNA or gDNA.

The study drew participants aged about 18 to 95 years from about two dozen US areas. Researchers sorted participants into cohorts using their self-reported clinical history. Cohort 3 recovered donors had two negative PCRs, clearance, or symptom resolution. Germline V lookup: CDR1 MNHEY, CDR2 SMNVEV (reference sequence). Between the trimmed V and J ends, which lost 5 bases and 10 bases, there was a span of 23 bases. The CDR3 contains 15 residues. TCRdb's table, derived via immunoSEQ multiplex PCR, lists solely in-frame clones and lacks some. This sample has 490,000 or so clones; around nine tenths occur once, and the top ten carry roughly 8%.

This TCR was sampled from a woman aged 60-75 years who had recovered from COVID-19. Sequencing input: PBMCs or T cells enriched from blood (not recorded which). This chain joins TRBV27 and TRBJ1-1; no clear D gene. The DNA for the CDR3 is TGTGCCAGCAGTCCTTTCTCGGGCTCTAACGGGGTAGCTTTCTTT. Protein sequence: CASSPFSGSNGVAFF.